The rows below give T cell receptor beta chains drawn from one sample of a study of T-cell memory formation after mild COVID-19. MiXCR was run by TCRdb on the 5' RACE reads, yielding one entry per CDR3 protein. The top ten hold approximately 16% of the sample, which has some 31,000 distinct CDR3 sequences, roughly an eighth seen once. The sample consisted of PBMCs or a T cell subset sorted from them (not recorded which). The receptor set was obtained from an adult woman who had mild COVID-19 (a few samples of this study predate the infection). Cell type and time point are not known. The CDR3 runs from the conserved cysteine through the conserved F or W. A D gene is named only where the DNA matches it firmly. Clone size, where shown, is once, few, many, or a class for clones that have expanded.

D,V,size,J,CDR3,DNA
TRBD2,TRBV5-1,.,TRBJ2-1,CASSLALAGEVYNEQFF,TGCGCCAGCAGCTTGGCCCTAGCGGGGGAGGTTTACAATGAGCAGTTCTTC
.,TRBV19,many,TRBJ2-5,CASTDRKGNTETQYF,TGTGCCAGTACAGACCGAAAGGGGAACACGGAGACCCAGTACTTC
.,TRBV15,many,TRBJ2-1,CATSRDKKGSYNEQFF,TGTGCCACCAGCAGAGATAAAAAGGGTAGCTACAATGAGCAGTTCTTC
TRBD2,TRBV4-1,many,TRBJ2-3,CASSQDFERAGSTDTQYF,TGCGCCAGCAGCCAAGATTTCGAACGAGCGGGGAGCACAGATACGCAGTATTTT
.,TRBV9,many,TRBJ2-5,CASSVGSLQRETQYF,TGTGCCAGCAGCGTAGGTAGCCTCCAAAGGGAGACCCAGTACTTC
TRBD2,TRBV20-1,many,TRBJ2-1,CSARRLAGSYNEQFF,TGCAGTGCTAGAAGACTAGCGGGTTCCTACAATGAGCAGTTCTTC
TRBD1,TRBV7-6,.,TRBJ2-7,CASSLTTGDSYEQYF,TGTGCCAGCAGCTTGACCACAGGGGACTCCTACGAGCAGTACTTC
.,TRBV20-1,many,TRBJ2-1,CSAHHDREGSEQFF,TGCAGTGCCCATCATGACAGGGAGGGTAGTGAGCAGTTCTTC
.,TRBV20-1,.,TRBJ2-5,CSARGDRQGEGTQYF,TGCAGTGCTAGGGGAGACCGGCAGGGGGAGGGGACCCAGTACTTC
.,TRBV7-2,many,TRBJ2-7,CASSPVSYEQYF,TGTGCCAGCAGCCCCGTCTCCTACGAGCAGTACTTC
TRBD1,TRBV7-9,medium-sized,TRBJ1-1,CASSQDRGWMNTEAFF,TGTGCCAGCAGTCAAGACAGGGGTTGGATGAACACTGAAGCTTTCTTT
.,TRBV21-1,many,TRBJ1-3,CASSPRPAVGRNTIYF,TGTGCCAGCAGCCCCCGGCCGGCGGTTGGAAGGAACACCATATATTTT
.,TRBV6-2/TRBV6-3,once,TRBJ1-5,CASSRRGNQPQHF,TGTGCCAGCAGTCGGCGGGGCAATCAGCCCCAGCATTTT
TRBD2,TRBV18,few,TRBJ2-1,CASSPNVLAGDNEQFF,TGTGCCAGCTCCCCGAACGTACTAGCGGGGGACAATGAGCAGTTCTTC
TRBD2,TRBV7-2,.,TRBJ2-1,CASSFGLGGGPNNEQFF,TGTGCCAGCAGCTTTGGGTTGGGCGGGGGACCCAACAATGAGCAGTTCTTC
.,TRBV30,many,TRBJ1-5,CAWSVAGAGLLASNQPQHF,TGTGCCTGGAGTGTAGCGGGGGCAGGTTTACTCGCGAGCAATCAGCCCCAGCATTTT
TRBD1,TRBV6-5,many,TRBJ1-6,CASSSTGVYNSPLHF,TGTGCCAGCAGTTCAACAGGGGTCTATAATTCACCCCTCCACTTT
TRBD2,TRBV7-2,many,TRBJ2-7,CASSLGGSLYEQYF,TGTGCCAGCAGCTTAGGCGGGAGCCTATACGAGCAGTACTTC
.,TRBV6-5,many,TRBJ1-1,CASRTQAQLFRAFF,TGTGCCAGCAGAACCCAGGCGCAATTGTTTAGGGCTTTCTTT
.,TRBV6-1,once,TRBJ2-7,CASSEVYRAYEQYF,TGTGCCAGCAGTGAAGTCTACCGAGCCTACGAGCAGTACTTC
TRBD1,TRBV12-3/TRBV12-4,many,TRBJ1-3,CATSRPHGTGSSSGNTIYF,TGTGCCACCTCGAGACCACACGGGACAGGATCCAGCTCTGGAAACACCATATATTTT
TRBD1,TRBV3-1,many,TRBJ1-3,CASSWTGGVSGNTIYF,TGTGCCAGCAGCTGGACAGGGGGCGTCTCTGGAAACACCATATATTTT
TRBD1,TRBV15,.,TRBJ2-3,CATSSTGASTDTQYF,TGTGCCACCAGCAGCACAGGGGCTAGCACAGATACGCAGTATTTT
.,TRBV27,many,TRBJ2-2,CASTRPPGELFF,TGTGCCAGCACGCGGCCCCCCGGGGAGCTGTTTTTT
TRBD2,TRBV5-1,.,TRBJ2-5,CASSKERGETQYF,TGCGCCAGCAGTAAAGAGCGGGGAGAGACCCAGTACTTC
.,TRBV5-1,medium-sized,TRBJ2-7,CASSLAPGDEQYF,TGCGCCAGCAGCTTGGCCCCCGGCGACGAGCAGTACTTC
.,TRBV7-3,many,TRBJ2-3,CASSSSQTGTQYF,TGTGCCAGCAGCTCCTCCCAGACCGGGACGCAGTATTTT
.,TRBV20-1,many,TRBJ2-5,CSAGQTAYQETQYF,TGCAGTGCTGGACAGACTGCGTACCAAGAGACCCAGTACTTC
.,TRBV4-1,many,TRBJ1-1,CASSQDQGQGLNTEAFF,TGCGCCAGCAGCCAAGATCAGGGGCAGGGTCTGAACACTGAAGCTTTCTTT
.,TRBV9,many,TRBJ1-5,CASSVDGQGGQPQHF,TGTGCCAGCAGCGTAGACGGGCAGGGCGGACAGCCCCAGCATTTT
TRBD1,TRBV4-2,many,TRBJ1-6,CASSRTIGTGSNSPLHF,TGTGCCAGCAGCCGAACGATCGGGACAGGGTCGAATTCACCCCTCCACTTT
.,TRBV20-1,many,TRBJ1-1,CSARDPRAILEAFF,TGCAGTGCTAGAGACCCCCGGGCCATACTTGAAGCTTTCTTT
TRBD2,TRBV4-1,many,TRBJ2-2,CASSFTGGIMNTGELFF,TGCGCCAGCAGCTTTACGGGGGGTATAATGAACACCGGGGAGCTGTTTTTT
.,TRBV7-2,many,TRBJ2-1,CASSLDTADYNEQFF,TGTGCCAGCAGCTTAGACACGGCGGACTACAATGAGCAGTTCTTC
.,TRBV5-6,medium-sized,TRBJ2-5,CASSLRALQETQYF,TGTGCCAGCAGCTTGAGGGCACTACAAGAGACCCAGTACTTC
.,TRBV29-1,.,TRBJ1-3,CSVEPGSGNTIYF,TGCAGCGTTGAACCAGGCTCTGGAAACACCATATATTTT
.,TRBV20-1,many,TRBJ2-7,CSARDHSTGNYEQYF,TGCAGTGCTAGAGATCACAGCACTGGGAACTACGAGCAGTACTTC
.,TRBV18,.,TRBJ2-1,CASSPPGIRAYNEQFF,TGTGCCAGCTCACCGCCGGGGATAAGGGCCTACAATGAGCAGTTCTTC
.,TRBV5-1,many,TRBJ2-2,CASSQQSGELFF,TGCGCCAGCAGCCAACAAAGCGGGGAGCTGTTTTTT
.,TRBV7-9,many,TRBJ2-7,CASSLGVSYEQYF,TGTGCCAGCAGCTTAGGGGTTTCCTACGAGCAGTACTTC